What follows are 31 T cell receptor beta chains derived from one specimen sequenced in a study of radiation and T cells in renal cell carcinoma. Time point in this sample: blood 4 weeks post-SBRT, at nephrectomy. Treatment denoted: 15 Gy SBRT to primary tumor, nephrectomy 4 weeks later. Generated by immunoSEQ multiplex PCR, the TCRdb table keeps only in-frame clones and is missing some. The table lists 140,000 or so clones, around nine tenths of them singletons. The material sequenced was blood, taken from a patient whose treatment included radiotherapy and nephrectomy. The receptors here all came from a woman aged 50 to 60 with renal cell carcinoma.

This sequence joins TRBV6-6 and TRBJ2-7; D is possibly TRBD2 (5 bases). Germline V gene lookup returns CDR1 MNHNY and CDR2 SVGAGI (reference sequence). V lost 10 bases to trimming and J lost 3 bases, with 13 bases between them. The CDR3 extends over 12 amino acids. The CDR3 DNA reads as TGTGCCACGAGGAATAGCGTCTACGAGCAGTACTTC. It codes for CATRNSVYEQYF.

The chain is built from TRBV4-3 and TRBJ2-7; D gene uncertain. Germline CDR1 is LGHNA and CDR2 is YSLEER. The CDR3 covers 15 residues. Trimming removed 1 base at V and 4 bases at J, with 14 bases between. For the CDR3, the DNA is TGCGCCAGCAGCCAAGTGGTGACACCGCCGTACGAGCAGTACTTC. This encodes CASSQVVTPPYEQYF.

This rearrangement joins TRBV5-4 to TRBJ2-3; 12 bases map to TRBD2. V was clipped by 3 bases and J by 1 base; unmatched bases: 3. The CDR3 runs 16 residues. Germline CDR1 reads SGHNT; CDR2 reads YYREEE (reference sequence). For the CDR3, the DNA is TGTGCCAGCAGCTCAAGACTAGCGGGGGGCACAGATACGCAGTATTTT. It translates to CASSSRLAGGTDTQYF.

This clone was counted only a few times. The chain uses TRBV5-1 and TRBJ1-4, with D maybe TRBD1 (5 bases). CDR3 length equals 14 residues. V was trimmed by 8 bases and J by 0 bases, leaving 11 bases between them. Germline assignment: CDR1 SGHRS and CDR2 YFSETQ. DNA of the CDR3: TGCGCCAGTACAGGTGATGCAACTAATGAAAAACTGTTTTTT. Amino acid sequence: CASTGDATNEKLFF.

This rearrangement joins TRBV7-9 to TRBJ1-2, with TRBD1 as a possible D gene (6 bases). The V and J ends lost 7 bases and 5 bases respectively, with 14 bases between them. This CDR3 is built from 13 residues. Germline assignment: CDR1 SEHNR and CDR2 FQNEAQ (reference sequence). The chain's CDR3 is CASTRQELYGYTF. The CDR3 DNA sequence: TGTGCCAGCACCCGACAGGAACTTTATGGCTACACCTTC.

The chain combines TRBV6-5 with TRBJ1-2; D might be TRBD1 (6 bases). The CDR3 sequence is 15 residues long. Germline V gives CDR1 MNHEY, CDR2 SVGAGI. Trimming cost V 5 bases and J 4 bases, with 17 bases left between them. The CDR3 sequence: CASSRQDALTYGYTF. In DNA form, the CDR3 reads TGTGCCAGCAGTCGACAGGATGCCCTTACCTATGGCTACACCTTC.

This clone was counted only a few times. V and J are TRBV28 and TRBJ2-1, with D unclear. V lost 7 bases and J lost 1, with 2 bases in between. Germline values: CDR1 MDHEN, CDR2 SYDVKM. The CDR3 runs to 11 residues. In DNA, the CDR3 is TGTGCCAGCAAATCCTACAATGAGCAGTTCTTC. Its protein product is CASKSYNEQFF.

The DNA of the CDR3 is TGTGCCAGCAGCGTAGTGGGACTCCCCCAGGAGACCCAGTACTTC. It encodes CASSVVGLPQETQYF. The V and J genes are TRBV9 and TRBJ2-5; D might be TRBD2 (6 bases). V lost 0 bases and J lost 5, with 14 bases in between. The CDR3 spans 15 residues. CDR1 is SGDLS and CDR2 is YYNGEE in the germline V gene.

The chain combines TRBV6-5 with TRBJ1-2, with D perhaps matching TRBD1 (5 bases). The CDR3 is made up of 13 amino acids. Germline CDR1 MNHEY, CDR2 SVGAGI. V was cut by 8 bases and J by 11 bases, with 21 bases left in between. This CDR3 is CASPSGSLGNYTF. The DNA of the CDR3 is TGTGCCAGCCCTTCAGGGTCCTTGGGGAATTACACCTTC.

The V gene is TRBV9, the J gene TRBJ2-1; possibly TRBD2 for D (6 bases). Deletions cut 0 bases from V and 4 bases from J, with 14 bases between. This CDR3 has 16 amino acids. Germline-derived CDR1 and CDR2 are SGDLS and YYNGEE. The CDR3 bases are TGTGCCAGCAGCGTAGATCTTCGGGGGAGATACAATGAGCAGTTCTTC. Translated, it gives CASSVDLRGRYNEQFF.

V and J are TRBV29-1 and TRBJ1-3; 8 nucleotides align to TRBD1. The CDR3 sequence is 15 residues long. Germline assignment: CDR1 SQVTM and CDR2 ANQGSEA. V shed 6 bases, J shed 0 bases, and the junction held 7 bases outside the gene matches. This CDR3 reads CSVRTGTSSGNTIYF. The CDR3 DNA reads TGCAGCGTCCGGACAGGGACAAGCTCTGGAAACACCATATATTTT.

The J gene is TRBJ2-1, the V gene TRBV11-2, with D possibly called TRBD1 or TRBD2 (7 bases each). V lost 1 base and J 5 bases, leaving 12 bases between the germline ends. Germline CDR1 is SGHAT and CDR2 is FQNNGV. This CDR3 is 15 amino acids long. The CDR3 loop is CASSLAGGVNNEQFF. The DNA for the CDR3 is TGTGCCAGCAGCTTAGCAGGGGGGGTGAACAATGAGCAGTTCTTC.

This sequence joins TRBV11-2 and TRBJ2-3; TRBD2 matches at 7 bases. The CDR3 extends over 16 amino acids. The germline V gene has CDR1 SGHAT and CDR2 FQNNGV. With 3 bases clipped from V and 0 bases from J, the junction kept 6 bases outside the gene matches. CDR3 sequence (DNA): TGTGCCAGCAGCTTTAGGGCGGGAGAGAGCACAGATACGCAGTATTTT. Translating it yields CASSFRAGESTDTQYF.

The V and J genes are TRBV11-2 and TRBJ2-3; the D gene is possibly TRBD1 (6 bases). Germline lookup yields CDR1 SGHAT and CDR2 FQNNGV. The germline V and J ends were trimmed by 9 bases and 3 bases, with 13 bases remaining between them. The CDR3 consists of 13 residues. Here the CDR3 reads CASRITGTDTQYF. For the CDR3, the DNA is TGTGCCAGTAGGATCACAGGGACAGATACGCAGTATTTT.

The sample holds a few counts of this clone. V usage is TRBV7-9 and J usage is TRBJ2-7; 11 nucleotides line up with TRBD1. CDR3 length: 14 amino acids. The trim removed 5 bases at V and 6 bases at J, leaving 6 bases unmatched. The germline CDR1 and CDR2 sequences are SEHNR and FQNEAQ (reference sequence). CDR3 sequence reads: CASSPRTGGGEQYF. CDR3 nucleotides: TGTGCCAGCAGCCCGAGGACAGGGGGCGGCGAGCAGTACTTC.

The gene calls are TRBV4-3 and TRBJ2-1; 10 nucleotides line up with TRBD2. CDR3 length equals 17 residues. Germline V gene lookup returns CDR1 LGHNA and CDR2 YSLEER. After removal of 0 bases from V and 7 bases from J, the junction contained 9 bases not matched to a gene. The DNA for the CDR3 is TGCGCCAGCAGCCAAGAGCCCCCTAGCGGGAGAGGAAATGAGCAGTTCTTC. This translates into CASSQEPPSGRGNEQFF.

This clone was counted once. V is TRBV7-7 and J is TRBJ1-4, with 10 positions matching TRBD1. The ends lost 5 bases at V and 7 bases at J; junction bases unmatched: 4. In germline, CDR1 is SSHAT, CDR2 FNYEAQ (reference sequence). CDR3 length: 14 residues. The CDR3 bases are TGTGCCAGCAGCCAGGGACAGGGGAGTGAAAAACTGTTTTTT. Its protein is CASSQGQGSEKLFF. Combining the CDR3 with reference TRBV7-7 and TRBJ1-4 gives the whole variable domain GAGVSQSPRYKVTKRGQDVTLRCDPISSHATLYWYQQALGQGPEFLTYFNYEAQPDKSGLPSDRFSAERPEGSISTLTIQRTEQRDSAMYRCASSQGQGSEKLFFGSGTQLSVL.

The chain is built from TRBV7-9 and TRBJ2-7; 13 bases map to TRBD2. This CDR3 has 18 residues. Trimming cost V 5 bases and J 2 bases; bases outside gene matches: 12. Germline lookup yields CDR1 SEHNR and CDR2 FQNEAQ (reference sequence). CDR3 residues: CASSPSRLAGGRTYEQYF. Here the CDR3 DNA reads TGTGCCAGCAGCCCCTCCCGACTAGCGGGAGGTCGGACCTACGAGCAGTACTTC. The whole variable domain, filled in from reference TRBV7-9 and TRBJ2-7, reads DTGVSQNPRHKITKRGQNVTFRCDPISEHNRLYWYRQTLGQGPEFLTYFQNEAQLEKSRLLSDRFSAERPKGSFSTLEIQRTEQGDSAMYLCASSPSRLAGGRTYEQYFGPGTRLTVT.

This chain joins TRBV5-1 and TRBJ2-5; D is ambiguous. Germline CDR1 reads SGHRS; CDR2 reads YFSETQ. CDR3 length equals 15 residues. V was clipped by 0 bases and J by 4 bases, with 13 bases between them. The CDR3 loop reads CASSLGSAEIETQYF. CDR3 nucleotide sequence: TGCGCCAGCAGCTTGGGCTCTGCCGAGATAGAGACCCAGTACTTC.

This chain links TRBV9 with TRBJ2-7; TRBD1 aligns across 10 bases. Trimming removed 4 bases from V and 3 bases from J; junction bases left unmatched: 16. The CDR3 is 18 amino acids. CDR1 and CDR2 from the germline V gene are SGDLS and YYNGEE. The CDR3 nucleotides are TGTGCCAGCAGCCCAACGGGGGGCGGACAGGGGGACGACTACGAGCAGTACTTC. This codes for CASSPTGGGQGDDYEQYF.

The chain recombines TRBV5-1 with TRBJ2-2, with 8 bases fitting TRBD1. Germline assignment: CDR1 SGHRS and CDR2 YFSETQ. The CDR3 runs to 15 residues. V dropped 1 base and J dropped 3; count of bases not matched to a gene: 2. The CDR3 DNA sequence: TGCGCCAGCAGCTTGACACAGGGGGACACCGGGGAGCTGTTTTTT. Translation: CASSLTQGDTGELFF.

As to this clone: This specimen includes other DNA sequences encoding the same CDR3. This chain joins TRBV4-3 and TRBJ2-6; D gene ambiguous. The germline CDR1 and CDR2 sequences are LGHNA and YSLEER. V lost 2 bases to trimming and J lost 4 bases, with 6 bases between them. The CDR3 loop spans 14 amino acids. CDR3 coding DNA: TGCGCCAGCAGCCAACCGGGCGGGGCCAACGTCCTGACTTTC. Amino acid sequence: CASSQPGGANVLTF.

This clone showed up just once. V usage is TRBV27 and J usage is TRBJ2-3, with D perhaps matching TRBD2 (6 bases). This CDR3 region has 16 residues. Germline loops: CDR1 MNHEY, CDR2 SMNVEV (reference sequence). Trimming pared 2 bases from V and 4 bases from J, leaving 16 bases between. CDR3 DNA sequence: TGTGCCAGCAGTTTACGCCTTGGGGGAGGCTCAGATACGCAGTATTTT. This encodes CASSLRLGGGSDTQYF.

V gene TRBV6-5 combines with J gene TRBJ2-1; D is undetermined. Trimming stripped 7 bases from V and 0 bases from J, with 13 bases between. This CDR3 contains 15 residues. Germline CDR1 is MNHEY and CDR2 is SVGAGI. In DNA form, the CDR3 reads TGTGCCAGCACCACGACGGGCAGCTCCTACAATGAGCAGTTCTTC. It is translated as CASTTTGSSYNEQFF.

This sequence joins TRBV19 and TRBJ1-4, with a weak D call TRBD1 (5 bases). This CDR3 contains 16 residues. V gave up 3 bases and J gave up 4 bases, with 15 bases separating them. The germline V gene has CDR1 LNHDA and CDR2 SQIVND (reference sequence). CDR3 amino acids: CASSIGTAVLNEKLFF. DNA of the CDR3: TGTGCCAGTAGTATTGGGACCGCCGTTCTTAATGAAAAACTGTTTTTT.

V is TRBV6-6 and J is TRBJ2-1; D is ambiguous. Germline V gene lookup returns CDR1 MNHNY and CDR2 SVGAGI (reference sequence). The CDR3 spans 10 residues. V was trimmed by 7 bases and J by 7 bases, leaving 5 bases between them. CDR3 protein: CASTMNEQFF. DNA of the CDR3: TGTGCCAGCACCATGAATGAGCAGTTCTTC.

This clone occurred a few times. The genes are TRBV13 and TRBJ2-7, with 7 nucleotides matching TRBD2. CDR3 size: 16 residues. CDR1 and CDR2 from the germline V gene are PRHDT and FYEKMQ (reference sequence). The ends lost 0 bases at V and 6 bases at J; junction bases unmatched: 11. The CDR3 nucleotides read TGTGCCAGCAGCTTAGGTAACGTGGCGGGAGCACTCGAGCAGTACTTC. Amino acid sequence: CASSLGNVAGALEQYF. Filled out from reference TRBV13 and TRBJ2-7, the complete variable domain reads AAGVIQSPRHLIKEKRETATLKCYPIPRHDTVYWYQQGPGQDPQFLISFYEKMQSDKGSIPDRFSAQQFSDYHSELNMSSLELGDSALYFCASSLGNVAGALEQYFGPGTRLTVT.

The chain carries TRBV27 and TRBJ1-1; D might be TRBD1 (5 bases). V was cut by 6 bases and J by 0 bases, with 11 bases left in between. CDR3 length: 14 amino acids. Germline CDR1 and CDR2: MNHEY and SMNVEV (reference sequence). The CDR3 coding sequence is TGTGCCAGCAGAGGGGTAGTGATGAACACTGAAGCTTTCTTT. The encoded protein is CASRGVVMNTEAFF.

The genes are TRBV5-1 and TRBJ2-5; 12 bases are shared with TRBD2. Per the germline V gene, CDR1 is SGHRS and CDR2 is YFSETQ. The CDR3 runs 15 residues. The ends lost 7 bases at V and 4 bases at J; junction bases unmatched: 8. The DNA of the CDR3 is TGCGCCAGCCGCTCTAGCGGGAGGGCTGGAGAGACCCAGTACTTC. Protein sequence: CASRSSGRAGETQYF.

The genes are TRBV28 and TRBJ1-2; D gene uncertain. Germline CDR1 reads MDHEN; CDR2 reads SYDVKM. Trimming cost V 2 bases and J 4 bases, with 11 bases left between them. The CDR3 loop spans 14 amino acids. The CDR3 nucleotides are TGTGCCAGCAGTTTAATATTAACAGCCTATGGCTACACCTTC. Protein: CASSLILTAYGYTF.

This clone was seen just once. The chain uses TRBV6-6 and TRBJ2-3; tentatively, D is TRBD2 (5 bases). This CDR3 spans 12 amino acids. Trimming cost V 8 bases and J 4 bases, with 10 bases left between them. Germline CDR1 MNHNY, CDR2 SVGAGI (reference sequence). CDR3 nucleotides: TGTGCCAGCCGGGAAGGAGCAGATACGCAGTATTTT. Amino acid sequence: CASREGADTQYF.